Listed below are T cell receptor beta chains from one sample, sequenced in a study of CD4 T cells in relation to SARS-CoV-2 and coronaviruses. These receptors are not linked to any known antigen. This table comes from immunoSEQ multiplex PCR, and its TCRdb copy is limited to in-frame clones, with some not included. The sample consists of about 18,000 clones, approximately 78% of them appearing once. Sequenced: CD4+ T cells from PBMCs, cultured in vitro. The receptors were sampled from a human donor in good health. Both conserved end residues are part of each CDR3. A D gene is named only where the DNA matches it firmly. Part of the rows lack a size; the others show once, few, many or a class for expanded clones.

D gene	V gene	J gene	clone size	CDR3 length	CDR3 protein	CDR3 DNA
NA	TRBV15	TRBJ1-5	NA	14	CATSRDSGNQPQHF	TGTGCCACCAGCAGAGATTCGGGCAATCAGCCCCAGCATTTT
TRBD2	TRBV30	TRBJ2-1	once	14	CAGISGSSYNEQFF	TGTGCCGGAATTAGCGGGAGCTCCTACAATGAGCAGTTCTTC
TRBD1	TRBV6-5	TRBJ1-1	NA	13	CASSTWTGFEAFF	TGTGCCAGCAGCACCTGGACAGGGTTTGAAGCTTTCTTT
TRBD1	TRBV5-1	TRBJ1-1	NA	13	CASSTTGGVEAFF	TGCGCCAGCAGCACCACAGGGGGGGTTGAAGCTTTCTTT
NA	TRBV10-2	TRBJ1-3	NA	16	CASSESWGTSGNTIYF	TGCGCCAGCAGTGAGTCTTGGGGTACTTCTGGAAACACCATATATTTT
NA	TRBV6-5	TRBJ1-1	NA	14	CASKEGGQNTEAFF	TGTGCCAGCAAAGAGGGGGGACAGAACACTGAAGCTTTCTTT
NA	TRBV6-5	TRBJ2-7	NA	12	CASMGHIYEQYF	TGTGCCAGCATGGGTCACATTTACGAGCAGTACTTC
TRBD1	TRBV25-1	TRBJ2-6	medium-sized	16	CASSATGDSGANVLTF	TGTGCCAGCAGTGCCACAGGGGACTCTGGGGCCAACGTCCTGACTTTC
NA	TRBV7-9	TRBJ2-7	NA	14	CASSLRGLGYEQYF	TGTGCCAGCAGCTTACGTGGTTTAGGCTACGAGCAGTACTTC
TRBD1	TRBV19	TRBJ2-1	NA	13	CASSIGTGYEQFF	TGTGCCAGTAGTATCGGGACAGGGTATGAGCAGTTCTTC
NA	TRBV6-1	TRBJ2-7	NA	14	CASSEVGEAYEQYF	TGTGCCAGCAGTGAAGTGGGGGAGGCCTACGAGCAGTACTTC
NA	TRBV6-5	TRBJ1-5	NA	15	CASSIVRDTNQPQHF	TGTGCCAGCAGTATAGTCAGGGACACCAATCAGCCCCAGCATTTT